A single sample is the source of the 30 T cell receptor beta chains below, sequenced in a study of cytomegalovirus exposure and HLA in healthy donors. The PCR had 60 Vbeta and 13 Jbeta primers. Some clones are missing from TCRdb's copy, which holds only in-frame ones; the method was immunoSEQ multiplex PCR. Its table records 150,000 to 200,000 clones. Sequencing input: PBMCs. The receptors originated from a woman aged 18-29 years in good health and CMV-seropositive.

This chain uses TRBV7-9 with TRBJ2-2; D is possibly TRBD2 (6 bases). The germline V gene encodes CDR1 SEHNR and CDR2 FQNEAQ (reference sequence). The CDR3 contains 14 residues. V lost 10 bases, J lost 1 base, and 13 bases lay in between. The CDR3 DNA follows: TGTGCCAACTCTCGGGACTGGAACACCGGGGAGCTGTTTTTT. The encoded protein is CANSRDWNTGELFF.

The rearrangement uses TRBV27 and TRBJ1-2, with D perhaps matching TRBD1 (6 bases). The germline V gene encodes CDR1 MNHEY and CDR2 SMNVEV (reference sequence). The CDR3 is 15 residues long. Trimming cost V 6 bases and J 0 bases, with 14 bases left between them. CDR3 protein: CASRLDRHSNYGYTF. CDR3 nucleotide sequence: TGTGCCAGCAGGTTAGACAGGCACTCTAACTATGGCTACACCTTC.

This CDR3 is CASRDRYEQYF. The CDR3 region has the DNA TGTGCCAGCAGAGACAGATACGAGCAGTACTTC. V usage is TRBV2 and J usage is TRBJ2-7, with a weak D call TRBD1 (5 bases). CDR1 is SNHLY, CDR2 FYNNEI, per germline. The CDR3 is 11 amino acids. V lost 6 bases and J lost 4, with 7 bases in between.

The rearrangement links TRBV6-1 to TRBJ2-7, with a possible D match to TRBD2 (7 bases). CDR1 MNHNS and CDR2 SASEGT come from the germline V gene. Trimming stripped 8 bases from V and 3 bases from J, with 17 bases between. This CDR3 region has 14 residues. The CDR3 DNA is TGTGCCAGCGCCCTTGGGGGGGCGATCTACGAGCAGTACTTC. Amino acids: CASALGGAIYEQYF.

V is TRBV11-3 and J is TRBJ2-3; D is perhaps TRBD2 (7 bases). Trimming left V 1 base short and J 9 bases short, with 17 bases between. The CDR3 is 15 amino acids. Germline V gives CDR1 SGHNT, CDR2 YENEEA. CDR3 nucleotides: TGTGCCAGCAGCTTAGCGGGGGGCCAAACCTCAACGCAGTATTTT. Translated: CASSLAGGQTSTQYF.

V is TRBV15 and J is TRBJ2-1; 8 positions match TRBD2. The CDR3 sequence is 12 residues long. Germline trimming cut 7 bases from V and 6 bases from J; bases unmatched to any gene: 2. The germline CDR1 and CDR2 sequences are LNHNV and YYDKDF (reference sequence). CDR3 nucleotide sequence: TGTGCCACCACACGGGAGGGCAATGAGCAGTTCTTC. Its translation is CATTREGNEQFF.

The chain joins TRBV5-1 to TRBJ1-4; 11 bases align to TRBD1. The length of the CDR3 is 14 residues. The V gene's germline CDR1 is SGHRS and CDR2 YFSETQ. V gave up 4 bases and J gave up 7 bases; unmatched junction bases: 3. CDR3 region: CASSGGTGGEKLFF. The CDR3 region has the DNA TGCGCCAGCAGCGGAGGGACAGGGGGTGAAAAACTGTTTTTT.

The chain employs TRBV7-8 and TRBJ1-1; D may be TRBD1 (6 bases). From germline, CDR1 is SGHVS and CDR2 FQNEAQ. There are 13 residues in the CDR3. The germline V and J ends were trimmed by 5 bases and 1 base, with 8 bases remaining between them. The CDR3 sequence: CASSPTGNTEAFF. The CDR3 DNA reads as TGTGCCAGCAGCCCGACAGGGAACACTGAAGCTTTCTTT.

This chain uses TRBV29-1 with TRBJ1-1; TRBD1 matches at 8 bases. Germline V gives CDR1 SQVTM, CDR2 ANQGSEA. V lost 7 bases, J lost 4 bases, and 14 bases stayed unmatched. The CDR3 is 15 residues long. The CDR3 here is CSATGGPRIFTEAFF. Here the CDR3 DNA reads TGCAGCGCAACAGGGGGACCGAGAATTTTCACTGAAGCTTTCTTT.

With respect to this clone: Its ends do not fully match the called genes, so a read error is possible. J is TRBJ2-5 and V is TRBV11-2; D is possibly TRBD2 (5 bases). The end of the DNA aligns better with TRBJ2-7, so the J call may be wrong. The CDR3 contains 16 residues. Germline V gene data show CDR1 as SGHAT and CDR2 as FQNNGV. The CDR3, as DNA: TGTGCCAGCACCTTAATCCCCTCCCTCATTACTAGCGAGCAGTACTTC. Protein: CASTLIPSLITSEQYF.

V gene TRBV28 combines with J gene TRBJ2-5, with 8 bases aligning to TRBD2. The V gene's germline CDR1 is MDHEN and CDR2 SYDVKM. The CDR3 contains 16 residues. Trimming at V came to 1 base and at J to 5 bases, leaving 9 bases not matched to a gene. The CDR3 spells CASSLLRGGRTETQYF. The CDR3 DNA reads as TGTGCCAGCAGTTTATTGAGGGGCGGGAGGACGGAGACCCAGTACTTC.

The chain couples TRBV6-6 to TRBJ1-5; TRBD1 matches at 8 bases. The V gene end was trimmed by 3 bases and the J gene end by 4 bases; junction bases not matched to a gene: 2. Germline V gene lookup returns CDR1 MNHNY and CDR2 SVGAGI (reference sequence). The CDR3 spans 14 residues. Here the CDR3 reads CASSYRTGNQPQHF. CDR3 DNA: TGTGCCAGCAGTTATAGGACAGGGAATCAGCCCCAGCATTTT.

The chain joins TRBV7-9 to TRBJ2-2, with D tentatively TRBD1 (5 bases). Trimming stripped 2 bases from V and 6 bases from J, with 7 bases between. This CDR3 region has 13 residues. Germline-derived CDR1 and CDR2 are SEHNR and FQNEAQ (reference sequence). CDR3 nucleotides: TGTGCCAGCAGCTTAAGGGGTTCCGGGGAGCTGTTTTTT. Protein sequence: CASSLRGSGELFF.

This chain joins TRBV7-2 and TRBJ1-2; 7 bases are a match to TRBD1. This CDR3 is built from 13 residues. From germline, CDR1 is SGHTA and CDR2 FQGNSA. Trimming removed 6 bases from V and 5 bases from J; junction bases left unmatched: 6. CDR3 loop: CASRKTGDYGYTF. DNA of the CDR3: TGTGCCAGCAGGAAAACAGGGGATTATGGCTACACCTTC.

The rearrangement uses TRBV10-3 and TRBJ1-1, with a weak D call TRBD1 (5 bases). CDR1 is ENHRY, CDR2 SYGVKD, per germline. Deletions cut 10 bases from V and 4 bases from J, with 19 bases between. The CDR3 covers 14 residues. This chain's CDR3 is CATAVGYQGTEAFF. CDR3 sequence (DNA): TGTGCCACCGCGGTTGGGTATCAGGGCACTGAAGCTTTCTTT.

CDR3 in DNA: TGTGCCAGCAGCACCGGGACAGCCTATGGCTACACCTTC. Translated, it gives CASSTGTAYGYTF. The chain joins TRBV9 to TRBJ1-2, with 7 bases aligning to TRBD1. The CDR3 sequence is 13 residues long. CDR1 SGDLS and CDR2 YYNGEE come from the germline V gene. V lost 4 bases and J lost 4; bases outside the gene matches: 4.

For the CDR3, the DNA is TGTGCCATCAGTGAGTCGTTACAGGGGGCGAAGACCCAGTACTTC. Residues: CAISESLQGAKTQYF. The rearrangement links TRBV10-3 to TRBJ2-5; 9 positions match TRBD1. The V segment lost 0 bases and the J segment 6 bases; nucleotides outside the gene matches: 5. This CDR3 region has 15 residues. Germline-derived CDR1 and CDR2 are ENHRY and SYGVKD.

V gene TRBV15 combines with J gene TRBJ2-2; D possibly corresponds to TRBD1 (6 bases). Trimming shortened V by 3 bases and J by 3 bases, and 14 bases separated the two germline ends. Germline V gives CDR1 LNHNV, CDR2 YYDKDF (reference sequence). The CDR3 is 16 residues long. The CDR3 DNA sequence: TGTGCCACCAGCAGGTTACAAAACAGGGACACCGGGGAGCTGTTTTTT. This translates into CATSRLQNRDTGELFF.

CDR3 residues: CASSIVPGGNTEAFF. The CDR3 DNA reads as TGTGCCAGTAGTATTGTCCCAGGGGGGAACACTGAAGCTTTCTTT. The chain couples TRBV19 to TRBJ1-1; 7 bases are shared with TRBD1. The CDR3 runs 15 residues. V shed 3 bases, J shed 1 base, and the junction held 5 bases outside the gene matches. CDR1 is LNHDA and CDR2 is SQIVND in the germline V gene (reference sequence).

The chain uses TRBV18 and TRBJ1-1; D uncertain. Between the trimmed V and J ends, which lost 3 bases and 3 bases, there was a span of 11 bases. Germline CDR1 and CDR2: KGHSH and LQKENI. This CDR3 has 14 amino acids. CDR3 region: CASSPLQSDTEAFF. The CDR3 nucleotides are TGTGCCAGCTCACCCCTACAGAGTGACACTGAAGCTTTCTTT. The entire variable domain, with the rest obtained from reference TRBV18 and TRBJ1-1, is as follows: NAGVMQNPRHLVRRRGQEARLRCSPMKGHSHVYWYRQLPEEGLKFMVYLQKENIIDESGMPKERFSAEFPKEGPSILRIQQVVRGDSAAYFCASSPLQSDTEAFFGQGTRLTVV.

This chain joins TRBV18 and TRBJ2-7; 9 bases line up with TRBD2. CDR3 size: 16 residues. The V and J ends lost 3 bases and 2 bases, in that order; junction bases with no gene match: 8. CDR1 is KGHSH and CDR2 is LQKENI in the germline V gene. The CDR3 DNA sequence: TGTGCCAGCTCACCCAATACTAGCGGGTGGACCTACGAGCAGTACTTC. It yields the protein CASSPNTSGWTYEQYF.

This chain links TRBV19 with TRBJ1-1; the D gene is possibly TRBD1 (5 bases). This CDR3 region has 13 residues. The V end lost 3 bases, the J end lost 3 bases, and 8 bases lay between the germline ends. CDR1 is LNHDA, CDR2 SQIVND, per germline (reference sequence). This CDR3 is CASSIGGYTEAFF. In DNA, the CDR3 is TGTGCCAGTAGTATCGGGGGGTACACTGAAGCTTTCTTT.

This chain uses TRBV4-3 with TRBJ1-1, with 7 bases that match TRBD1. The CDR3 loop spans 15 amino acids. V was pared by 0 bases and J by 1 base, with 2 bases of the junction left unmatched. Germline CDR1 LGHNA, CDR2 YSLEER. The CDR3 spells CASSQEWTGNTEAFF. CDR3 nucleotide sequence: TGCGCCAGCAGCCAAGAATGGACAGGGAACACTGAAGCTTTCTTT.

The rearrangement joins TRBV18 to TRBJ1-1; the D is unclear. The ends were cut back, 2 bases at V and 0 bases at J, with 7 bases in the middle. The CDR3 totals 14 residues. Germline CDR1 is KGHSH and CDR2 is LQKENI. CDR3 sequence reads: CASSPVEMNTEAFF. The CDR3 DNA is TGTGCCAGCTCACCAGTGGAGATGAACACTGAAGCTTTCTTT. Combining the CDR3 with reference TRBV18 and TRBJ1-1 gives the whole variable domain NAGVMQNPRHLVRRRGQEARLRCSPMKGHSHVYWYRQLPEEGLKFMVYLQKENIIDESGMPKERFSAEFPKEGPSILRIQQVVRGDSAAYFCASSPVEMNTEAFFGQGTRLTVV.

The genes are TRBV30 and TRBJ2-1; 10 bases align to TRBD2. V shed 1 base, J shed 1 base, and the junction held 13 bases outside the gene matches. CDR3 length: 19 residues. Germline values: CDR1 GTSNPN, CDR2 SVGIG (reference sequence). The CDR3 coding sequence is TGTGCCTGGAGTGGAGGGGCTAGCGGGGGTATAAGATCCTACAATGAGCAGTTCTTC. Translating it yields CAWSGGASGGIRSYNEQFF.

As concerns this clone: The same CDR3 is also encoded by other DNA sequences in this sample. The chain combines TRBV7-9 with TRBJ1-1; D gene uncertain. CDR3 length: 13 residues. Trimming shortened V by 4 bases and J by 1 base, and 7 bases separated the two germline ends. Germline V CDR1 and CDR2: SEHNR, FQNEAQ (reference sequence). Here the CDR3 reads CASSSRQNTEAFF. CDR3 DNA: TGTGCCAGCAGCTCCAGACAGAACACTGAAGCTTTCTTT. Combining the CDR3 with reference TRBV7-9 and TRBJ1-1 gives the whole variable domain DTGVSQNPRHKITKRGQNVTFRCDPISEHNRLYWYRQTLGQGPEFLTYFQNEAQLEKSRLLSDRFSAERPKGSFSTLEIQRTEQGDSAMYLCASSSRQNTEAFFGQGTRLTVV.

The chain is built from TRBV5-1 and TRBJ1-2, with a possible D match to TRBD1 (5 bases). There are 15 residues in the CDR3. Between the trimmed V and J ends, which lost 4 bases and 4 bases, there was a span of 17 bases. The V gene's germline CDR1 is SGHRS and CDR2 YFSETQ. The CDR3, as DNA: TGCGCCAGCAGCGAAACAGGTCTCCGGTCCTATGGCTACACCTTC. This translates into CASSETGLRSYGYTF.

The chain carries TRBV30 and TRBJ2-1, with 10 bases aligning to TRBD2. CDR1 and CDR2 from the germline V gene are GTSNPN and SVGIG (reference sequence). V shed 2 bases and J 0 bases; nucleotides not matched to a gene: 16. This CDR3 has 20 amino acids. CDR3 loop: CAWSSRRTSGHTSSYNEQFF. The CDR3 region has the DNA TGTGCCTGGAGTTCCCGACGGACTAGCGGCCATACGAGCTCCTACAATGAGCAGTTCTTC.

This sequence joins TRBV5-1 and TRBJ2-5, with TRBD2 matching over 10 bases. The ends lost 1 base at V and 2 bases at J; junction bases unmatched: 2. Germline CDR1 and CDR2: SGHRS and YFSETQ. This CDR3 spans 15 amino acids. The CDR3 protein is CASSLMTSGQETQYF. Here the CDR3 DNA reads TGCGCCAGCAGCTTGATGACTAGCGGGCAAGAGACCCAGTACTTC.

V and J are TRBV7-6 and TRBJ1-5; TRBD1 aligns across 10 bases. V was pared by 2 bases and J by 4 bases, with 5 bases of the junction left unmatched. CDR3 size: 16 residues. CDR1 and CDR2 (germline): SGHVS, FNYEAQ. The CDR3 reads CASSLLGQGTNQPQHF. DNA of the CDR3: TGTGCCAGCAGCTTACTGGGACAGGGGACAAATCAGCCCCAGCATTTT.